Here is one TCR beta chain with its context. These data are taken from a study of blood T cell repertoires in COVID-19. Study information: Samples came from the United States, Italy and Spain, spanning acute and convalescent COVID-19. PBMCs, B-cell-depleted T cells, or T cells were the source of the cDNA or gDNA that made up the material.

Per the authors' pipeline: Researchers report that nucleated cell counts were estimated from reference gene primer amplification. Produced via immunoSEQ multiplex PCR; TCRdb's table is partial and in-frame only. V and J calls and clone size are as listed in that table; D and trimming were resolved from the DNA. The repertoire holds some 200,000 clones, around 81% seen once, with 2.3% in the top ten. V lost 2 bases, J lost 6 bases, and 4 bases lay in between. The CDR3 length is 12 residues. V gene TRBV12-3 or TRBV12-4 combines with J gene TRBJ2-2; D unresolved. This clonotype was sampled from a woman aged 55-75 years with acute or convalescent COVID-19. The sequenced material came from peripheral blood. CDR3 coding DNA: TGTGCCAGCAGTTTATATGCCGGGGAGCTGTTTTTT. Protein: CASSLYAGELFF.